A single sample gave rise to the 23 T cell receptor beta chains below, sequenced in a study of CD8+ T cells in alopecia areata. Specified treatment: oral pan-JAK inhibitor, 5-10 mg twice daily. In each case, RNA was isolated and then reverse transcribed into cDNA as the sequencing template. Profiling relied on immunoSEQ multiplex PCR, and the TCRdb table lists in-frame clones only, not all of them. The repertoire holds approximately 190,000 clones, roughly 50% seen once, with 5.5% in the top ten. This sample comprised CD4+ T cells sorted from blood, obtained at week 24, from a patient treated with tofacitinib. All receptors come from a human donor with alopecia areata.

As to this clone: Relative to the germline gene, one junction end is altered; a read error may explain this. The rearrangement links TRBV7-9 to TRBJ1-6; D may be TRBD1 (5 bases). Germline V gene sequence: CDR1 SEHNR, CDR2 FQNEAQ (reference sequence). The CDR3 runs to 14 residues. The CDR3 DNA reads TGTGCCAGCAGCCTAGCAAGGGGACATTCACCCCTCCACTTT. It specifies CASSLARGHSPLHF.

This rearrangement joins TRBV2 to TRBJ2-7, with D possibly matching TRBD2 (6 bases). V was clipped by 4 bases and J by 0 bases, with 10 bases between them. The CDR3 consists of 14 residues. Germline values: CDR1 SNHLY, CDR2 FYNNEI. Written as DNA, the CDR3 is TGTGCCAGCAGTGTAAGGGACTTCTCCTACGAGCAGTACTTC. Translating it yields CASSVRDFSYEQYF.

This sequence joins TRBV5-6 and TRBJ1-2; 7 bases fit TRBD1. Germline V gene data show CDR1 as SGHDT and CDR2 as YYEEEE. V shed 4 bases and J 4 bases; nucleotides not matched to a gene: 4. The CDR3 consists of 13 residues. The CDR3 loop is CASSQQGLYGYTF. DNA of the CDR3: TGTGCCAGCAGCCAACAGGGGCTCTATGGCTACACCTTC.

The chain combines TRBV19 with TRBJ1-2; D gene uncertain. Germline V gene sequence: CDR1 LNHDA, CDR2 SQIVND (reference sequence). The CDR3 contains 10 residues. V lost 6 bases and J lost 2, with 1 base in between. CDR3: CASRNYGYTF. The CDR3 coding sequence is TGTGCCAGTAGGAACTATGGCTACACCTTC.

The chain carries TRBV29-1 and TRBJ1-2; 9 nucleotides line up with TRBD1. This CDR3 contains 13 residues. CDR1 and CDR2 from the germline V gene are SQVTM and ANQGSEA. V trimming: 6 bases; J trimming: 7 bases; junction bases outside the gene matches: 9. As DNA, the CDR3 is TGCAGCGTAGTCCGGGACAGGGACGGTGGCTACACCTTC. Translated: CSVVRDRDGGYTF.

CDR3 in DNA: TGTGCCAGCAGTTCCGGGGGACATTCCTGGGCCAGAACTGAAGCTTTCTTT. It translates to CASSSGGHSWARTEAFF. The V gene is TRBV7-2, the J gene TRBJ1-1; D is perhaps TRBD1 (6 bases). V lost 6 bases to trimming and J lost 5 bases, with 25 bases between them. In germline, CDR1 is SGHTA, CDR2 FQGNSA. This CDR3 is 17 amino acids long.

In its sample, this clone was seen once. The chain combines TRBV7-9 with TRBJ1-1; D remains ambiguous. The CDR3 is 12 amino acids. Germline assignment: CDR1 SEHNR and CDR2 FQNEAQ (reference sequence). The CDR3 is CVSGYLNTEAFF. The CDR3 DNA reads TGTGTTAGCGGATACCTGAACACTGAAGCTTTCTTT. The variable domain in full, with the rest retrieved from reference TRBV7-9 and TRBJ1-1, is DTGVSQNPRHKITKRGQNVTFRCDPISEHNRLYWYRQTLGQGPEFLTYFQNEAQLEKSRLLSDRFSAERPKGSFSTLEIQRTEQGDSAMYLCVSGYLNTEAFFGQGTRLTVV.

The chain uses TRBV19 and TRBJ2-5, with 10 bases identical to TRBD1. The CDR3 runs 12 residues. CDR1 and CDR2 (germline): LNHDA, SQIVND (reference sequence). After removal of 11 bases from V and 4 bases from J, the junction contained 4 bases not matched to a gene. For the CDR3, the DNA is TGTGCCGCGAGGGACAGGGGAGAGACCCAGTACTTC. Protein product: CAARDRGETQYF. The whole variable domain, remainder taken from reference TRBV19 and TRBJ2-5, is DGGITQSPKYLFRKEGQNVTLSCEQNLNHDAMYWYRQDPGQGLRLIYYSQIVNDFQKGDIAEGYSVSREKKESFPLTVTSAQKNPTAFYLCAARDRGETQYFGPGTRLLVL.

Here the CDR3 reads CASSQHGTSGSNEQFF. In nucleotides, the CDR3 is TGCGCCAGCAGTCAACACGGGACTAGCGGGAGCAATGAGCAGTTCTTC. The chain is built from TRBV23-1 and TRBJ2-1; 14 bases fit TRBD2. TRBV23-1 is placed among ORFs of uncertain function. The CDR3 sequence is 16 residues long. The V and J ends lost 2 bases and 6 bases, in that order; junction bases with no gene match: 3.

The genes are TRBV5-4 and TRBJ2-3, with 9 bases fitting TRBD2. J was trimmed by 1 base and V by 2 bases; bases with no gene match: 2. The CDR3 sequence is 15 residues long. Germline-derived CDR1 and CDR2 are SGHNT and YYREEE (reference sequence). CDR3 in DNA: TGTGCCAGCAGCTTCGGACTAGCGCGCACAGATACGCAGTATTTT. Its translation: CASSFGLARTDTQYF.

V usage is TRBV7-2 and J usage is TRBJ1-2, with D tentatively TRBD1 (6 bases). The germline V and J ends were trimmed by 5 bases and 4 bases, with 17 bases remaining between them. The CDR3 length is 15 residues. The germline CDR1 and CDR2 sequences are SGHTA and FQGNSA. CDR3 sequence reads: CASSARDTGSYGYTF. The DNA for the CDR3 is TGTGCCAGCAGCGCACGGGACACCGGAAGCTATGGCTACACCTTC.

This clone came up a few times. This sequence joins TRBV7-8 and TRBJ2-5; 7 nucleotides agree with TRBD1. The CDR3 is made up of 16 amino acids. Germline V gene data show CDR1 as SGHVS and CDR2 as FQNEAQ. With 2 bases clipped from V and 2 bases from J, the junction kept 8 bases outside the gene matches. Here the CDR3 DNA reads TGTGCCAGCAGCTTAAAAGGGGGCATACTTCAAGAGACCCAGTACTTC. It codes for CASSLKGGILQETQYF.

The chain has TRBV4-3 and TRBJ2-7; 10 positions agree with TRBD1. This CDR3 is 16 amino acids long. Germline-derived CDR1 and CDR2 are LGHNA and YSLEER. The V segment lost 2 bases and the J segment 3 bases; nucleotides outside the gene matches: 7. CDR3 region: CASSQQLGTGVYEQYF. Written as DNA, the CDR3 is TGCGCCAGCAGCCAACAACTCGGGACAGGGGTCTACGAGCAGTACTTC.

The chain links TRBV7-7 to TRBJ2-5; 9 bases line up with TRBD2. V dropped 4 bases and J dropped 5; count of bases not matched to a gene: 5. Germline lookup yields CDR1 SSHAT and CDR2 FNYEAQ (reference sequence). This CDR3 has 14 amino acids. In nucleotides, the CDR3 is TGTGCCAGCAGCTCTGCGGGAGGGTGGGAGACCCAGTACTTC. Translated, it gives CASSSAGGWETQYF.

This clone has a handful of counts. The rearrangement links TRBV14 to TRBJ1-1; TRBD1 is a possible D gene (5 bases). V was pared by 4 bases and J by 1 base, with 7 bases between. Germline V gene data show CDR1 as SGHDN and CDR2 as FVKESK. This CDR3 comprises 13 residues. The CDR3 sequence is CASSLQGNTEAFF. CDR3 nucleotides: TGTGCCAGCAGCCTTCAGGGGAACACTGAAGCTTTCTTT.

V and J are TRBV6-6 and TRBJ1-4, with unresolved D. The length of the CDR3 is 12 residues. The V end was cut by 6 bases, the J end by 8 bases, with 10 bases between. Germline V gene sequence: CDR1 MNHNY, CDR2 SVGAGI (reference sequence). CDR3 residues: CASRGGEEKLFF. The CDR3 coding sequence is TGTGCCAGCAGGGGCGGAGAGGAAAAACTGTTTTTT.

The J gene is TRBJ1-2, the V gene TRBV6-6; tentatively, D is TRBD1 (6 bases). CDR1 is MNHNY and CDR2 is SVGAGI in the germline V gene (reference sequence). The CDR3 sequence is 15 residues long. The ends were cut back, 5 bases at V and 4 bases at J, with 17 bases in the middle. The chain's CDR3 is CASSTRRDRSYGYTF. The CDR3 DNA reads TGTGCCAGCAGTACCCGACGAGACAGGAGCTATGGCTACACCTTC.

The chain employs TRBV5-4 and TRBJ2-5; D is uncertain. CDR1 and CDR2 (germline): SGHNT, YYREEE (reference sequence). Between the trimmed V and J ends, which lost 0 bases and 5 bases, there was a span of 8 bases. The CDR3 sequence is 13 residues long. DNA of the CDR3: TGTGCCAGCAGCTTGGGCAGTTCGGAGACCCAGTACTTC. It specifies CASSLGSSETQYF.

This clone occurred once. J is TRBJ2-1 and V is TRBV4-1, with no clear D. Trimming shortened V by 0 bases and J by 0 bases, and 9 bases separated the two germline ends. The CDR3 is 16 residues long. Looked up from germline, CDR1 is MGHRA and CDR2 is YSYEKL. CDR3: CASSQEPKSSYNEQFF. The CDR3, as DNA: TGCGCCAGCAGCCAAGAACCTAAGAGCTCCTACAATGAGCAGTTCTTC.

This chain uses TRBV7-9 with TRBJ2-3; the D is unclear. The CDR3 spans 13 residues. Trimming stripped 5 bases from V and 3 bases from J, with 9 bases between. Germline V gene data show CDR1 as SEHNR and CDR2 as FQNEAQ (reference sequence). CDR3 sequence (DNA): TGTGCCAGCAGCCCGCGGCCTACAGATACGCAGTATTTT. It encodes CASSPRPTDTQYF.

The chain combines TRBV4-3 with TRBJ2-3; D is unclear. Germline CDR1 is LGHNA and CDR2 is YSLEER. V was cut by 1 base and J by 5 bases, with 7 bases left in between. The CDR3 consists of 13 residues. Here the CDR3 DNA reads TGCGCCAGCAGCCAAGGATTTCGAGATACGCAGTATTTT. Translated: CASSQGFRDTQYF.

The gene calls are TRBV7-2 and TRBJ2-7; the match to TRBD1 covers 10 bases. The CDR3 spans 15 residues. CDR1 SGHTA and CDR2 FQGNSA come from the germline V gene. The junction had 11 bases not matched to a gene; V was cut back by 5 bases and J by 7 bases. The CDR3 is CASSATLDRGREQYF. The CDR3 nucleotides read TGTGCCAGCAGCGCTACCCTAGACAGGGGGCGGGAGCAGTACTTC.

This clone has only a few counts. The J gene is TRBJ1-3, the V gene TRBV7-2; D gene unclear. The V and J ends lost 0 bases and 4 bases respectively, with 13 bases between them. The CDR3 loop spans 16 amino acids. CDR1 and CDR2 (germline): SGHTA, FQGNSA. The DNA of the CDR3 is TGTGCCAGCAGCTTAGCTGCTTGGTCCCCGGGAAACACCATATATTTT. Protein: CASSLAAWSPGNTIYF.